A selection of T cell receptor beta chains follows, all from one sample in a study of blood T cell repertoires in COVID-19. Using immunoSEQ multiplex PCR, the repertoire was profiled, and TCRdb retains in-frame clones only, with some absent. The sample contains a few hundred thousand clones, 87% of which appear only once. Source material: peripheral blood. The receptor source for this set is a man aged 18 to 30 with active or convalescent COVID-19. CDR3s include the opening cysteine and the closing phenylalanine or tryptophan. D genes are given only for firm matches. Clone size, where shown, is once, few, many, or a class for clones that have expanded.

TRBV24-1	-	TRBD1	TRBJ1-2	CATSDATGSGYGYTF	TGTGCCACCAGTGACGCGACAGGGAGCGGCTATGGCTACACCTTC
TRBV28	-	-	TRBJ1-2	CASSLDTYYGYTF	TGTGCCAGCAGTTTAGACACGTACTATGGCTACACCTTC
TRBV27	few	TRBD2	TRBJ2-3	CASSFQLAGVNTDTQYF	TGTGCCAGCAGTTTCCAGCTAGCGGGAGTGAACACAGATACGCAGTATTTT
TRBV24-1	-	-	TRBJ2-7	CATSDLRGEQYF	TGTGCCACCAGTGATTTGCGAGGTGAGCAGTACTTC
TRBV12-2	-	-	TRBJ1-5	CASRTVVSGFTPPQHF	TGTGCAAGTCGTACTGTAGTGTCAGGGTTCACTCCCCCCCAGCATTTT
TRBV5-4	-	TRBD1	TRBJ1-2	CASRFTGGYYGYTF	TGTGCCAGCAGGTTCACAGGGGGCTACTATGGCTACACCTTC
TRBV28	-	TRBD1	TRBJ2-1	CASSPPVGQGADEQFF	TGTGCCAGCAGCCCTCCCGTGGGACAGGGGGCCGATGAGCAGTTCTTC
TRBV5-4	-	-	TRBJ2-5	CASSLGLGQKIQETQYF	TGTGCCAGCAGCTTAGGTCTCGGACAGAAGATTCAAGAGACCCAGTACTTC
TRBV6-5	-	-	TRBJ2-7	CASSSRIPHETYEQYF	TGTGCCAGCAGTTCCAGGATCCCTCATGAGACCTACGAGCAGTACTTC
TRBV9	-	TRBD2	TRBJ2-5	CASSVGTSGGETQYF	TGTGCCAGCAGCGTCGGGACTAGCGGGGGCGAGACCCAGTACTTC
TRBV9	-	-	TRBJ1-3	CASSAGDTRNTIYF	TGTGCCAGCAGCGCTGGGGACACGAGAAACACCATATATTTT
TRBV11-1	-	-	TRBJ1-1	CASSAGNRWNTEAFF	TGTGCCAGCAGCGCGGGAAATCGATGGAACACTGAAGCTTTCTTT
TRBV13	-	TRBD1	TRBJ2-2	CASSGTGGAYTGELFF	TGTGCCAGCAGCGGAACAGGGGGCGCCTACACCGGGGAGCTGTTTTTT
TRBV9	-	TRBD2	TRBJ2-7	CASSRGMGEGEYEQYF	TGTGCCAGCAGCAGAGGGATGGGGGAGGGCGAGTACGAGCAGTACTTC
TRBV15	-	TRBD1	TRBJ1-2	CATSRDTGTGHYYGYTF	TGTGCCACCAGCAGAGATACCGGGACAGGGCACTACTATGGCTACACCTTC
TRBV6-2/TRBV6-3	-	-	TRBJ2-1	CASSPHSSSYNEQFF	TGTGCCAGCAGCCCTCACTCGAGCTCCTACAATGAGCAGTTCTTC
TRBV6-5	-	-	TRBJ1-2	CASSYSAGTNYGYTF	TGTGCCAGCAGTTACTCGGCAGGGACTAACTATGGCTACACCTTC
TRBV10-3	-	-	TRBJ1-1	CAISVQGTSTEAFF	TGTGCCATCAGTGTTCAGGGGACGAGCACTGAAGCTTTCTTT
TRBV5-1	-	-	TRBJ1-1	CASSLDAGLMNTEAFF	TGCGCCAGCAGCTTGGATGCGGGTTTGATGAACACTGAAGCTTTCTTT
TRBV6-2/TRBV6-3	-	TRBD2	TRBJ2-3	CASTPLLLAGVGDTQYF	TGTGCCAGCACCCCGCTACTTCTAGCGGGAGTAGGAGATACGCAGTATTTT
TRBV5-6	-	-	TRBJ2-1	CASSAAGYEQFF	TGTGCCAGCAGCGCTGCGGGTTATGAGCAGTTCTTC
TRBV9	-	-	TRBJ2-2	CASSVAGVNTGELFF	TGTGCCAGCAGCGTAGCGGGGGTAAACACCGGGGAGCTGTTTTTT
TRBV9	-	-	TRBJ2-2	CASSVGVSYTGELFF	TGTGCCAGCAGCGTAGGCGTGTCTTACACCGGGGAGCTGTTTTTT
TRBV5-6	-	-	TRBJ1-2	CASNAGGLDDFF	TGTGCCAGCAATGCAGGAGGGTTGGATGATTTTTTC
TRBV6-4	-	TRBD2	TRBJ2-3	CASSGTSGPTDTQYF	TGTGCCAGCAGTGGGACTAGCGGCCCCACAGATACGCAGTATTTT
TRBV7-3	once	-	TRBJ1-6	CASSDSGDSPLHF	TGTGCCAGCAGTGACAGTGGCGATTCACCCCTCCACTTT
TRBV7-9	once	-	TRBJ1-2	CASSLIRGANYGYTF	TGTGCCAGCAGCTTAATCAGGGGAGCTAACTATGGCTACACCTTC
TRBV9	-	TRBD1	TRBJ2-7	CASSVTGDPVEQYF	TGTGCCAGCAGCGTTACAGGGGATCCTGTCGAGCAGTACTTC
TRBV6-6	-	TRBD2	TRBJ2-7	CASSPKRGGPYEQYF	TGTGCCAGCAGTCCGAAACGGGGGGGGCCCTACGAGCAGTACTTC
TRBV6-5	few	TRBD1	TRBJ1-2	CASSYSGQGYGYTF	TGTGCCAGCAGTTACTCGGGACAGGGATATGGCTACACCTTC
TRBV5-1	-	-	TRBJ1-1	CASSLGEHRVVRTEAFF	TGCGCCAGCAGCTTGGGGGAGCACAGGGTAGTGAGGACTGAAGCTTTCTTT
TRBV28	-	-	TRBJ2-7	CASTYKGGAIYEQYF	TGTGCCAGCACTTATAAGGGGGGGGCCATCTACGAGCAGTACTTC
TRBV5-1	-	TRBD2	TRBJ2-2	CASTRTSGFAGELFF	TGCGCCAGCACCCGGACTAGCGGGTTTGCCGGGGAGCTGTTTTTT
TRBV6-5	-	-	TRBJ1-2	CASRRSQGGDYGYTF	TGTGCCAGCAGGAGATCACAGGGAGGGGACTATGGCTACACCTTC
TRBV9	-	TRBD1	TRBJ1-4	CASSAGTENNEKLFF	TGTGCCAGCAGCGCAGGGACAGAAAATAATGAAAAACTGTTTTTT
TRBV6-5	few	TRBD2	TRBJ2-1	CASSYSGSSGYNEQFF	TGTGCCAGCAGTTACTCCGGCTCTAGCGGATACAATGAGCAGTTCTTC
TRBV11-2	-	-	TRBJ1-2	CASSTGQIPWAGYTF	TGTGCCAGCAGCACCGGACAGATCCCATGGGCAGGCTACACCTTC
TRBV7-3	-	-	TRBJ1-1	CASSSGRNTEAFF	TGTGCCAGCAGCTCCGGGAGGAACACTGAAGCTTTCTTT
TRBV10-1	-	TRBD1	TRBJ1-1	CASSESRTGPGPEAFF	TGCGCCAGCAGTGAGTCAAGGACAGGCCCTGGACCTGAAGCTTTCTTT
TRBV6-5	-	TRBD2	TRBJ2-7	CASSYSPSGSSYEQYF	TGTGCCAGCAGTTACTCCCCTAGCGGGAGTTCCTACGAGCAGTACTTC
TRBV28	once	-	TRBJ1-2	CASSLSAPGGGYTF	TGTGCCAGCAGTTTATCTGCTCCGGGGGGTGGCTACACCTTC
TRBV7-3	-	TRBD2	TRBJ2-1	CASSLNPGTRGFQFF	TGTGCCAGCAGCCTGAACCCCGGGACTAGAGGGTTTCAGTTCTTC
TRBV5-1	-	TRBD1	TRBJ1-1	CASSSSPSAGTGITEAFF	TGCGCCAGCAGCTCTTCCCCTTCGGCCGGGACAGGGATAACTGAAGCTTTCTTT